Each of the 4 T cell receptor beta chains below was sequenced from the same sample in a study of blood T cell repertoires in COVID-19. TCRdb's table, derived via immunoSEQ multiplex PCR, lists solely in-frame clones and lacks some. The profile shows some 100,000 clones, around 82% of them singletons. Sequencing was performed on peripheral blood. Receptors were obtained from a woman between 50 and 59 years old with acute or convalescent COVID-19.

J is TRBJ2-2 and V is TRBV6-5; D may be TRBD2 (5 bases). Trimming took off 1 base at V and 3 bases at J, with 9 bases between the two ends. This CDR3 comprises 15 residues. Germline V CDR1 and CDR2: MNHEY, SVGAGI. The CDR3 reads CASSYLFSDTGELFF. CDR3 DNA: TGTGCCAGCAGTTACTTATTTAGCGACACCGGGGAGCTGTTTTTT.

The gene calls are TRBV27 and TRBJ1-5, with D maybe TRBD1 (5 bases). The V gene lost 4 bases and the J gene lost 3 bases, with 13 bases spanning the gap. The germline V gene encodes CDR1 MNHEY and CDR2 SMNVEV (reference sequence). The CDR3 is 15 amino acids. Here the CDR3 DNA reads TGTGCCAGCAGTTCCAGACAGAACTCCAATCAGCCCCAGCATTTT. Amino acid sequence: CASSSRQNSNQPQHF.

This chain joins TRBV10-1 and TRBJ1-1; TRBD1 matches at 8 bases. CDR3 length equals 12 residues. After removal of 8 bases from V and 9 bases from J, the junction contained 8 bases not matched to a gene. Germline lookup yields CDR1 WNHNN and CDR2 SYGVQD (reference sequence). Here the CDR3 DNA reads TGCGCCAGCTCCCTTGGACAGGGAAAAGCTTTCTTT. This codes for CASSLGQGKAFF.

A word on this clone: The same CDR3 arises from other DNA sequences in this sample as well. The genes are TRBV4-2 and TRBJ1-1; no reliable D call. Germline V gene sequence: CDR1 LGHNA, CDR2 YNFKEQ. The CDR3 is 15 residues long. V was clipped by 0 bases and J by 2 bases, with 10 bases between them. CDR3 DNA sequence: TGTGCCAGCAGCCAAGATGAATTAGCCAACACTGAAGCTTTCTTT. This translates into CASSQDELANTEAFF.